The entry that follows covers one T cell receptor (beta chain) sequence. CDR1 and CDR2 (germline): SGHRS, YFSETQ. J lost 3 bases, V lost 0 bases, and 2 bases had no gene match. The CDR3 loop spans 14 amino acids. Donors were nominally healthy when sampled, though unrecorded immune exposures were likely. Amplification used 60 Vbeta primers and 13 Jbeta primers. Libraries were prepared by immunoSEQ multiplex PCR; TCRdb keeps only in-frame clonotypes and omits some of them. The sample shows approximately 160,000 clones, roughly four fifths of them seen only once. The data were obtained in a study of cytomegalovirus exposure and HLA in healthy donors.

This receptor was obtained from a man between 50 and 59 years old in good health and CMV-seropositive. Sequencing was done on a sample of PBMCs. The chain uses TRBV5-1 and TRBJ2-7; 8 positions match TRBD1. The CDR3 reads CASSLGGQGYEQYF. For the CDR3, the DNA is TGCGCCAGCAGCTTGGGTGGACAGGGCTACGAGCAGTACTTC.